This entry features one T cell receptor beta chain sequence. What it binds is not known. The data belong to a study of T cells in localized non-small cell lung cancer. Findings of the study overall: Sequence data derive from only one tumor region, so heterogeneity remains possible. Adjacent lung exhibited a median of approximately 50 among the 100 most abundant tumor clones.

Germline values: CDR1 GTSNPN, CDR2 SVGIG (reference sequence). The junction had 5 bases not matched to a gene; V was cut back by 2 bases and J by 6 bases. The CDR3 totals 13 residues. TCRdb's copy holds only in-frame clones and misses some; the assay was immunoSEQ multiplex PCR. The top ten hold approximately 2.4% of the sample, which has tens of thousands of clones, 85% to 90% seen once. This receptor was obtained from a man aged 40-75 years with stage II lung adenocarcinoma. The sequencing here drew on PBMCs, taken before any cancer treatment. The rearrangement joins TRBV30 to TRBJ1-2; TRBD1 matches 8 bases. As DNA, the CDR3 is TGTGCCTGGAGTCCGGACAGGGTTGATGGCTACACCTTC. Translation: CAWSPDRVDGYTF.